This record looks at one T cell receptor beta chain sequence and its context. The sample originates from a study of T cell changes during pregnancy in multiple sclerosis. Germline CDR1 is MRHNA and CDR2 is SNTAGT. The germline V and J ends were trimmed by 1 base and 8 bases, with 17 bases remaining between them. CDR3 length: 15 amino acids. TCRdb keeps only in-frame clones here, not all; method: immunoSEQ multiplex PCR. This sample has around 100,000 clones, with approximately 90% found just once. The receptor was isolated from a female donor with multiple sclerosis, enrolled in a pregnancy study. This rearrangement joins TRBV6-4 to TRBJ1-2; D remains unclear. The source material was peripheral blood, sampled after pregnancy. CDR3 amino acids: CASSDLAGGAGGYTF. DNA for the CDR3: TGTGCCAGCAGTGACTTGGCCGGCGGTGCTGGAGGCTACACCTTC.